These 3 T cell receptor beta chains share one sample of origin, sequenced in a study of OX40 agonist ivuxolimab in advanced cancers. The protocol was immunoSEQ multiplex PCR, while the TCRdb copy is restricted to in-frame clones and leaves out a portion. The table includes tens of thousands of clones, more than 80% detected once. Sequences were derived from CD4+ or CD8+ T cells sorted from blood, sampled in a trial of the OX40 agonist ivuxolimab. Every receptor here comes from an adult with an advanced solid tumor such as melanoma, head and neck, liver or kidney cancer.

The chain uses TRBV10-3 and TRBJ2-1; 8 positions match TRBD2. CDR1 is ENHRY, CDR2 SYGVKD, per germline. The CDR3 sequence is 12 residues long. V lost 7 bases and J lost 9; bases outside the gene matches: 5. The CDR3 sequence is CAIMGGGIEQFF. In DNA form, the CDR3 reads TGTGCCATCATGGGCGGGGGGATTGAGCAGTTCTTC.

The J gene is TRBJ1-3, the V gene TRBV9; D is ambiguous. Germline V CDR1 and CDR2: SGDLS, YYNGEE. V dropped 0 bases and J dropped 6 bases, with 13 bases sitting between them. The CDR3 is 15 residues long. The CDR3 is CASSVDQSAQNTIYF. CDR3 bases: TGTGCCAGCAGCGTAGATCAGTCGGCTCAAAACACCATATATTTT.

The chain is built from TRBV7-9 and TRBJ2-2; no clear D. Per the germline V gene, CDR1 is SEHNR and CDR2 is FQNEAQ (reference sequence). The CDR3 runs 14 residues. Trimming took off 7 bases at V and 4 bases at J, with 13 bases between the two ends. The CDR3 DNA reads TGTGCCAGCACCCAAGTTTCGAGCACCGGGGAGCTGTTTTTT. Translated, it gives CASTQVSSTGELFF.